This paragraph covers one TCR beta chain sequence. Amplification yielded TCR beta CDR3 regions, with RNA transcripts as the source. Initially, a first-round RT-PCR of the TCR CDR3 employed the HTBI primer set. TCRdb itself ran the multiplex PCR reads through MiXCR, one entry per CDR3 protein. The sample holds 500,000 to 550,000 distinct CDR3 sequences; nearly 20% are singletons and the top ten take about 45%. Ophthalmopathy in the patients scored at least 3 on Clinical Activity Score and at least 4 on NOSPECS grade, lasting under 3 months. A patient was excluded if there was uncontrolled infection, other autoimmune disease, pregnancy or lactation. Clinical symptoms, serum thyroxine and TRAb, thyroid ultrasound and orbital computed tomography together formed the diagnostic basis. PBMCs stemmed from approximately 9.1 ml fresh peripheral blood. The data were taken from a study of T cells in Graves' hyperthyroidism and ophthalmopathy.

Germline CDR1 reads SGHTA; CDR2 reads FQGTGA. This CDR3 region has 13 residues. Trimming removed 3 bases from V and 4 bases from J, with 8 bases in between. The origin of this receptor is a man aged 35 to 55 with Graves' ophthalmopathy. Sequenced input: blood. J is TRBJ2-3 and V is TRBV7-3; no clear D. The CDR3 bases are TGTGCCAGCAGCTTCACCTGGGCAGATACGCAGTATTTT. This sequence encodes CASSFTWADTQYF.